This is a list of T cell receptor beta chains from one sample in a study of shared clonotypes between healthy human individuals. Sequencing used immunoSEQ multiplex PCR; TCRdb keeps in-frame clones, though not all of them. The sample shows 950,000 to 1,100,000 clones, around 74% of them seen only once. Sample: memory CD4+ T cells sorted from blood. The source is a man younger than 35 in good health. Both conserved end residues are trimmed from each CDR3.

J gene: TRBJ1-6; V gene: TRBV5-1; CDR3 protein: ASSLGWTESNSPLH
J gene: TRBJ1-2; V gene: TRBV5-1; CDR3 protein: ASSSNTRQGSYGYT
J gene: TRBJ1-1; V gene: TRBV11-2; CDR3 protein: ATGGRNTEAF
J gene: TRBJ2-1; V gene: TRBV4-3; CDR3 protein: ASSQGRKPHNEQF
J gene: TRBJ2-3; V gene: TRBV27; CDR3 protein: ASSLSGRETSTDTQY
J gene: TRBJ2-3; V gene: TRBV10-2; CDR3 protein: ASTMGDTQY
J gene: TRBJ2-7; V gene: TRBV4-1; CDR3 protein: ASSQDQASGRGEQY
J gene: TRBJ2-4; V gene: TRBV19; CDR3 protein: ASRLSGTGDGPAKNIQY
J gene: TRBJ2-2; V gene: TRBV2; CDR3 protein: ASSSATSAPGELF
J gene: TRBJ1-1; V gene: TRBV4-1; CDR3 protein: ASSQNSPLPLNTEAF
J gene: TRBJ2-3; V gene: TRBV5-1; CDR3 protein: ASSPGAGTSTDTQY
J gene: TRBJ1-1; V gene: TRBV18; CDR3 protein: ASSPHGEMNTEAF
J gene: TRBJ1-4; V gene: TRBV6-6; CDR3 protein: ASSQRQGAGEKLF
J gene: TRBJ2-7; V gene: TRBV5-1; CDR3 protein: ASSGTGGYEQY
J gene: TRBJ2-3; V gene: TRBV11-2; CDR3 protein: ASSSTSGKDTQY
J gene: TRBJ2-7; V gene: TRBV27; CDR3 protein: ASSPRPGTGGAYEQY
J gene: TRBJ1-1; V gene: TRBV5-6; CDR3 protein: ASSLDRGEAF
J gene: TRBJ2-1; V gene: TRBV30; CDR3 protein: AWQPNSGGYNEQF
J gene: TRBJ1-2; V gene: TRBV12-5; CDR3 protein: ASGLVLRQFSYGYT
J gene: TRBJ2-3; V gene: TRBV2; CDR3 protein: ASTSGGATDTQY
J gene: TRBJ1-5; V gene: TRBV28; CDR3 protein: ASSFGDRGNQPQH
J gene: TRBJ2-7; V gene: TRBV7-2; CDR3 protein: ASSLEGGREEQY
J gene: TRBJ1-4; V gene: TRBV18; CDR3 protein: ASSPRQGDEKLF
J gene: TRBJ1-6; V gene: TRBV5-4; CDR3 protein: ASIDRGRNSPLH
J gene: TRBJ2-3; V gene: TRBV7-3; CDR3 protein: ASSFGGLIDTQY
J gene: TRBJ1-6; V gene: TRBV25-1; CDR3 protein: ASSAYRGPRGNSPLH
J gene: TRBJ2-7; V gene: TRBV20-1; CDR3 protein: SASVGTEQY
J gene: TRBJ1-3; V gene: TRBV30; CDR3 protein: AWSPNSGNTIY
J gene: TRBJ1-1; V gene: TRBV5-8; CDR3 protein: ASSLATEAF
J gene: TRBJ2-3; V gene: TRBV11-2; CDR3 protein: ASSLGQRGRTDTQY
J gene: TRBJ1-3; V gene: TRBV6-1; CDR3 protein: ASTLRGWENTIY
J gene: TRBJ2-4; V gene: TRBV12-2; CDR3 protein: ASRLVVGVDRAKNIQY
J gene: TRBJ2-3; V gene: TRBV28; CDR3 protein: ASSSPGLEGTDTQY
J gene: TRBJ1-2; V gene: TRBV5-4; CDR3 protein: ASTLDSNYGYT